The clone carrying this T cell receptor beta chain was detected a few times. Its matching antigen is unknown. This entry comes from a study of post-analysis software for immune sequencing data. Study-wide results and caveats: For normalized Chao1 diversity, multiple sclerosis patients scored significantly lower than controls did.

Unique-molecular-identifier-tagged TCR beta cDNA libraries were used. In TCRdb, the PCR reads were re-called with MiXCR into one record per CDR3 protein. In the table there are hundreds of thousands of distinct CDR3 sequences, about 60% of which are singletons. Sequencing input: blood. The receptor was derived from a girl aged 2-10 years with multiple sclerosis.

The DNA for the CDR3 is TGTGCCAGCAGCCTGCTTCCTCTAGCGGGAATCCCCCACGAGCAGTACTTC. It specifies CASSLLPLAGIPHEQYF. J is TRBJ2-7 and V is TRBV7-2; 9 nucleotides align to TRBD2. V gave up 5 bases and J gave up 5 bases; unmatched junction bases: 16. The CDR3 is 17 amino acids. Germline-derived CDR1 and CDR2 are SGHTA and FQGNSA.